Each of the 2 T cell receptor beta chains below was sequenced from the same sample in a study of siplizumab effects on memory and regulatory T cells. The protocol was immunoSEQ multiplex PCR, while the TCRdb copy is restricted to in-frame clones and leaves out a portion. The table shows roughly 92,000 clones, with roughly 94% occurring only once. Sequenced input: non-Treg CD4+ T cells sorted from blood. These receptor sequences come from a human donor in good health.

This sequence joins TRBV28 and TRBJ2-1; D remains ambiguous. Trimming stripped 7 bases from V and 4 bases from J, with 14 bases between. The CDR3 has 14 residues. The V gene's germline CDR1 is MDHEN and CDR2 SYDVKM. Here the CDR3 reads CASTYEARYNEQFF. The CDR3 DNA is TGTGCCAGCACCTATGAGGCCCGTTACAATGAGCAGTTCTTC.

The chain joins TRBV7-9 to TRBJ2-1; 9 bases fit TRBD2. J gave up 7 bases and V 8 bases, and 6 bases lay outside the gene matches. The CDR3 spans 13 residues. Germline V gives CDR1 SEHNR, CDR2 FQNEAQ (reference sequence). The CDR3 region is CASSRLAENEQFF. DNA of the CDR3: TGTGCCAGCTCGAGACTAGCGGAGAATGAGCAGTTCTTC.